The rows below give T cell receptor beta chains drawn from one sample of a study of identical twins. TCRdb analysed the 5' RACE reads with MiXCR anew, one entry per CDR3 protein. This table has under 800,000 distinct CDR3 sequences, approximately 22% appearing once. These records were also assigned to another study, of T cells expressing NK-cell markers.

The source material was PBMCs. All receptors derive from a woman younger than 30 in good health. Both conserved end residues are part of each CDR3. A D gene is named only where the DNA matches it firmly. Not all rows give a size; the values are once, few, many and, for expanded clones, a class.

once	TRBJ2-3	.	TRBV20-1	TGCAGTGCTAGAGATGGCTTCTCTAGCACAGATACGCAGTATTTT	CSARDGFSSTDTQYF
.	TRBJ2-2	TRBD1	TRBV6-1	TGTGCCAGCACCACAGGGGGCGGAACCGGGGAGCTGTTTTTT	CASTTGGGTGELFF
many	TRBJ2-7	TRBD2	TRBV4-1	TGCGCCAGCAGCCATACCACTAGCGGAGACTCCTACGAGCAGTACTTC	CASSHTTSGDSYEQYF
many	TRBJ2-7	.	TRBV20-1	TGCAGTGCTAGAGAGGGGGTCTCCTACGAGCAGTACTTC	CSAREGVSYEQYF
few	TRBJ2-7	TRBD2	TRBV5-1	TGCGCCAGCAGTCCTAAGTGGACTAGCGCCCACGAGCAGTACTTC	CASSPKWTSAHEQYF
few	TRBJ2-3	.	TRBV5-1	TGCGCCAGCAGCGGTGAGGGAACAGATACGCAGTATTTT	CASSGEGTDTQYF
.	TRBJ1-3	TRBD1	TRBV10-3	TGTGCCATCGAAGCAGCCGGGACAGGGTCCAATAAAGCTGGAAACACCATATATTTT	CAIEAAGTGSNKAGNTIYF
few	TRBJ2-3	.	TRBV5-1	TGCGCCAGCAGCTTGAAGGCAGGCACAGATACGCAGTATTTT	CASSLKAGTDTQYF
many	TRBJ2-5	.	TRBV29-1	TGCAGCGTTGGTGGACGCCCGGGATTAGGGACCCAGTACTTC	CSVGGRPGLGTQYF
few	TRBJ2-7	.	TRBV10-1	TGCGCCAGCAGTGAGGGAAAAACAGGGAGCTACGAGCAGTACTTC	CASSEGKTGSYEQYF
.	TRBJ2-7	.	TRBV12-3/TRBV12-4	TGTGCCAGCAGTTTGGTGCAGGCCTACGAGCAGTACTTC	CASSLVQAYEQYF
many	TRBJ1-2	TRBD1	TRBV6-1	TGTGCCAGCACAACAGGGGGGGACTATGGCTACACCTTC	CASTTGGDYGYTF
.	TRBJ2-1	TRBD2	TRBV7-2	TGTACCAGCAGCTTAGTTGGGGGACTAGCGGGAGCCTATGAGCAGTTCTTC	CTSSLVGGLAGAYEQFF
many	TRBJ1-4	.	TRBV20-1	TGCAGTGCCCAATCAGTGGAGGAAAAACTGTTTTTT	CSAQSVEEKLFF
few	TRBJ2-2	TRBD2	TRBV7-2	TGTGCCAGCAGCCCCCGGGGACTAGGACTTGCCGGGGAGCTGTTTTTT	CASSPRGLGLAGELFF
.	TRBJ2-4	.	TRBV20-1	TGCGTCTCAAAGGGCTGCAAAAACATTCAGTACTTC	CVSKGCKNIQYF
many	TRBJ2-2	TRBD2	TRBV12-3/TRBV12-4	TGTGCCAGCAGTTTAAACGGGGGGGCCACCGGGGAGCTGTTTTTT	CASSLNGGATGELFF
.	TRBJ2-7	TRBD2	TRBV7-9	TGTGCCAGCAGCTTGCTGACTAGCGGGGGGCATACCTACGAGCAGTACTTC	CASSLLTSGGHTYEQYF
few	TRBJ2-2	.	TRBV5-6	TGTGCCAGCAGCGTGTCCGGGCCCCCCACTGGGGAGCTGTTTTTT	CASSVSGPPTGELFF
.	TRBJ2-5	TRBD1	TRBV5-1	TGCGCCAGCAGCTTGGCACAGGGGAAGAGGGAGACCCAGTACTTC	CASSLAQGKRETQYF
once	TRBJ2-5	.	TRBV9	TGTGCCAGCAGCGTAGGTCCGCGAGAGACCCAGTACTTC	CASSVGPRETQYF
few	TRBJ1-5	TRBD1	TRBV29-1	TGCAGCGCTACGACAGGGGCGAACTATCAGCCCCAGCATTTT	CSATTGANYQPQHF
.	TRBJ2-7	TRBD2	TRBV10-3	TGTGCCATCAGTGAGAGGCCTAGCGGGAGTACCTCCTACGAGCAGTACTTC	CAISERPSGSTSYEQYF
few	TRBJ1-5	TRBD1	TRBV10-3	TGTGCCATCAGTGAGTCTAAAGGACAGGGCCAGGCGCCCCAGCATTTT	CAISESKGQGQAPQHF
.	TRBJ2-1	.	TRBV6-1	TGTGCCAGCAGCACAAAGGGGGTGGTGAATGAGCAGTTCTTC	CASSTKGVVNEQFF
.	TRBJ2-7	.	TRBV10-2	TGCGCCAGTCTACAGGGCGTCTCCTACGAGCAGTACTTC	CASLQGVSYEQYF
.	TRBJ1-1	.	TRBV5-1	TGCGCCAGCAGGGCCGGACGGAACACTGAAGCTTTCTTT	CASRAGRNTEAFF
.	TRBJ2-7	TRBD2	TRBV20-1	TGCAGTGCCGGACTAGCGGCCTACGAGCAGTACTTC	CSAGLAAYEQYF
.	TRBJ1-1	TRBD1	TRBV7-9	TGTGCCAGCAACCGACAGGGGAGGGACACTGAAGCTTTCTTT	CASNRQGRDTEAFF